These 2 T cell receptor beta chains were all obtained from the same sample, sequenced in a study of graft-versus-host responses after intestinal transplantation. TCRdb's copy holds only in-frame clones and misses some; the assay was immunoSEQ multiplex PCR. The sample contains around 19,000 clones, over 35% of which appear only once. The sample here was alloreactive CD4+ T cells from a mixed lymphocyte reaction culture, taken before intestinal transplant. Subset in this sample: CFSE-low proliferating T cells sorted from roughly 6-day pre-transplant mixed lymphocyte reaction (GvH or HvG direction). The receptor source for this set is a human patient who received an intestinal transplant.

The chain has TRBV11-2 and TRBJ2-1, with TRBD2 as a possible D gene (7 bases). This CDR3 comprises 14 residues. Germline-derived CDR1 and CDR2 are SGHAT and FQNNGV. V shed 4 bases and J shed 7 bases, with 14 bases lying between them. The CDR3 spells CASSYRGAGNEQFF. CDR3 nucleotides: TGTGCCAGCAGCTACCGGGGGGCGGGAAATGAGCAGTTCTTC.

The V gene is TRBV2, the J gene TRBJ1-3; no clear D gene. From germline, CDR1 is SNHLY and CDR2 FYNNEI. V lost 2 bases, J lost 0 bases, and 11 bases lay in between. The CDR3 runs 16 residues. The CDR3 bases are TGTGCCAGCAGTGAACAGGAGGGCCTCTCTGGAAACACCATATATTTT. It is translated as CASSEQEGLSGNTIYF.